This T cell receptor (beta chain) was identified during a study of blood T cells in healthy people across ages. Study observations and caveats: TCR beta diversity per million T cells fell roughly linearly with age. Researchers deemed the diversity estimates from one million T cells underestimates.

Germline CDR1 MNHEY, CDR2 SVGEGT. This CDR3 comprises 14 residues. Combining a sample-barcoded 5' primer with a J-beta primer mix, a second PCR ran for about 6 to 11 cycles. Unique molecular identifiers of 12 random nucleotides labeled each cDNA. TCRdb re-analysed the 5' RACE reads in MiXCR, keeping a single row per CDR3 protein. The sample consists of hundreds of thousands of distinct CDR3 sequences, 58% of them appearing once. Details on this clonotype: Its antigen is undetermined. Sequence at one end of the junction differs from germline and may be a read error.

Donors each provided around 10 milliliters of peripheral blood. Sequences were obtained from blood. The sequence derives from a man aged 55-75 years in good health. The chain is built from TRBV6-2 or TRBV6-3 and TRBJ2-7; perhaps D is TRBD1 or TRBD2 (6 bases each). This chain's CDR3 is CVSISRRGLYEQYF. DNA of the CDR3: TGTGTCAGCATAAGCCGCCGGGGGCTCTACGAGCAGTACTTC.